The present TCR beta chain was sequenced within a study of blood T cell repertoires in COVID-19. Study-level background: T cells, B-cell-depleted T cells, or PBMCs provided the cDNA or gDNA that served as material.

As handled by the study authors: Amplification from reference gene primers served as the basis for estimated nucleated cell counts. The method was immunoSEQ multiplex PCR; TCRdb's version includes in-frame clones alone and lacks a portion of them. V, J and clone size derive from that table, while D and trimming were established from the DNA sequence. In the table there are more than 100,000 clones, roughly 80% of which are singletons. V lost 7 bases to trimming and J lost 0 bases, with 12 bases between them. Germline V lookup: CDR1 SGDLS, CDR2 YYNGEE. The CDR3 covers 14 residues. The sequence was collected from a woman in her fifties or sixties with acute or convalescent COVID-19. The sequencing input was peripheral blood. The chain recombines TRBV9 with TRBJ2-3; D is undetermined. Here the CDR3 DNA reads TGTGCCAGCGGCCCTCCAGGTAGCACAGATACGCAGTATTTT. It codes for CASGPPGSTDTQYF.